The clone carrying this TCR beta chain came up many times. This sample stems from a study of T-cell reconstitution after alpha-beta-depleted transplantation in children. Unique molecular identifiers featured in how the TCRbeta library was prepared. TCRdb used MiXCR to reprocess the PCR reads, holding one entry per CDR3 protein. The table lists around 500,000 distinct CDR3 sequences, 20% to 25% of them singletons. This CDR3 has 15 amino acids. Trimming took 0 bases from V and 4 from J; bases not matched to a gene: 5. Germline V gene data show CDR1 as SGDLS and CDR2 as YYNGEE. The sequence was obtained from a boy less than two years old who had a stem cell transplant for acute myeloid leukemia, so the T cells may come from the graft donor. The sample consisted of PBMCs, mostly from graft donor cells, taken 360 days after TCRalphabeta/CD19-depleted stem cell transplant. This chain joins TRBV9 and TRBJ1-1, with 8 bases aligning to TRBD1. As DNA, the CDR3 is TGTGCCAGCAGCGTAGATGGACAGGGTCCCACTGAAGCTTTCTTT. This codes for CASSVDGQGPTEAFF.